The next 17 T cell receptor beta chains were all read from a single sample in a study of blood T cells in healthy people across ages. A sample-barcoded 5' primer and a J-beta primer mix were used in a second PCR of about 7 to 11 cycles. TCRdb independently ran MiXCR on the 5' RACE reads; one entry per CDR3 protein. Of about 830,000 distinct CDR3 sequences listed, around 62% are singletons. Sample: blood. The receptors shown here come from a young man in good health.

The CDR3 coding sequence is TGCAGTGCTAGGAGGGAAGCCGGGAGACACAATGAGCAGTTCTTC. As protein: CSARREAGRHNEQFF. The rearrangement links TRBV20-1 to TRBJ2-1, with a possible D match to TRBD2 (6 bases). CDR1 and CDR2 (germline): DFQATT, SNEGSKA (reference sequence). V dropped 3 bases and J dropped 5 bases, with 17 bases sitting between them. The CDR3 totals 15 residues.

The rearrangement uses TRBV20-1 and TRBJ1-4; the match to TRBD1 covers 8 bases. CDR3 length: 15 residues. Germline CDR1 reads DFQATT; CDR2 reads SNEGSKA (reference sequence). Trimming removed 5 bases from V and 7 bases from J; junction bases left unmatched: 12. CDR3 sequence reads: CSAAPSDRGGEKLFF. The DNA for the CDR3 is TGCAGTGCTGCCCCATCCGACAGGGGTGGTGAAAAACTGTTTTTT.

This clonotype turned up a few times. This chain joins TRBV6-2 or TRBV6-3 and TRBJ1-6; 7 nucleotides match TRBD1. The V segment lost 6 bases and the J segment 6 bases; nucleotides outside the gene matches: 5. The CDR3 is 14 amino acids. CDR1 is MNHEY, CDR2 SVGEGT, per germline. The CDR3 sequence is CASRTTGINSPLHF. The CDR3 region has the DNA TGTGCCAGCAGAACGACAGGGATTAATTCACCCCTCCACTTT.

This clonotype was found a few times. The chain recombines TRBV29-1 with TRBJ1-2, with D perhaps TRBD1 (6 bases). V lost 4 bases and J lost 7, with 16 bases in between. The length of the CDR3 is 13 residues. The germline CDR1 and CDR2 sequences are SQVTM and ANQGSEA. CDR3 coding DNA: TGCAGCGTTGTTGGGACAAGGGCAGGTGGCTACACCTTC. Protein sequence: CSVVGTRAGGYTF.

The rearrangement joins TRBV28 to TRBJ2-7; TRBD2 matches at 13 bases. Germline CDR1 and CDR2: MDHEN and SYDVKM. The CDR3 is made up of 15 amino acids. V gave up 6 bases and J gave up 7 bases; unmatched junction bases: 9. CDR3 sequence (DNA): TGTGCCAGCAGCCAGACTAGCGGGGGGCACAATGAGCAGTACTTC. It translates to CASSQTSGGHNEQYF. Drawing the rest from reference TRBV28 and TRBJ2-7, the complete variable domain is DVKVTQSSRYLVKRTGEKVFLECVQDMDHENMFWYRQDPGLGLRLIYFSYDVKMKEKGDIPEGYSVSREKKERFSLILESASTNQTSMYLCASSQTSGGHNEQYFGPGTRLTVT.

This clonotype appeared many times. The V and J genes are TRBV4-2 and TRBJ1-6, with D maybe TRBD1 (6 bases). The CDR3 spans 15 residues. V dropped 1 base and J dropped 8 bases, with 12 bases sitting between them. From germline, CDR1 is LGHNA and CDR2 YNFKEQ. The CDR3 region is CASSQVDSSDSPLHF. DNA of the CDR3: TGTGCCAGCAGCCAAGTGGACAGCAGTGATTCACCCCTCCACTTT.

The chain recombines TRBV20-1 with TRBJ2-5; D not certain. Germline CDR1 is DFQATT and CDR2 is SNEGSKA (reference sequence). The CDR3 has 8 residues. Trimming removed 8 bases from V and 13 bases from J, with 11 bases in between. The CDR3 DNA reads as TGCAGTCCAGCGCTTTGGTACTTC. Translating it yields CSPALWYF.

CDR3 sequence: CSARTSGGVRNIQYF. The CDR3 DNA follows: TGCAGTGCCAGGACTAGCGGGGGGGTGCGGAACATTCAGTACTTC. This rearrangement joins TRBV20-1 to TRBJ2-4, with TRBD2 matching 15 bases. The CDR3 has 15 residues. Germline V gene sequence: CDR1 DFQATT, CDR2 SNEGSKA (reference sequence). The J segment lost 7 bases and the V segment lost 6 bases, leaving 7 bases of the junction unmatched.

This clonotype appeared a single time. Compared with germline, one end of the junction differs, possibly owing to a read error. The chain recombines TRBV6-2 or TRBV6-3 with TRBJ1-2, with unresolved D. Germline V gene sequence: CDR1 MNHEY, CDR2 SVGEGT. The CDR3 consists of 13 residues. CDR3 loop: CASSLTVLYGCTF. The CDR3 DNA reads TGTGCCAGCAGCTTGACGGTCCTCTATGGCTGCACCTTC.

The chain is built from TRBV6-5 and TRBJ1-2; a weak D match, TRBD1 (6 bases). The CDR3 consists of 13 residues. V was clipped by 5 bases and J by 5 bases, with 12 bases between them. Germline V gene sequence: CDR1 MNHEY, CDR2 SVGAGI. The CDR3 sequence is CASSTGTPYGYTF. DNA for the CDR3: TGTGCCAGCAGTACCGGGACACCATATGGCTACACCTTC.

V usage is TRBV5-5 and J usage is TRBJ2-3; a possible D gene is TRBD2 (5 bases). This CDR3 region has 12 residues. Germline V gives CDR1 SGHKS, CDR2 YYEKEE (reference sequence). Trimming left V 3 bases short and J 11 bases short, with 13 bases between. DNA of the CDR3: TGTGCCAGCAGCTCGTGGACTCGGGTGCAGTATTTT. Its protein is CASSSWTRVQYF. Drawing the rest from reference TRBV5-5 and TRBJ2-3, the complete variable domain is DAGVTQSPTHLIKTRGQQVTLRCSPISGHKSVSWYQQVLGQGPQFIFQYYEKEERGRGNFPDRFSARQFPNYSSELNVNALLLGDSALYLCASSSWTRVQYFGPGTRLTVL.

V and J are TRBV12-3 or TRBV12-4 and TRBJ2-3, with D unclear. The CDR3 totals 12 residues. V lost 6 bases to trimming and J lost 11 bases, with 15 bases between them. CDR3 loop: CASRLRTDVQYF. Written as DNA, the CDR3 is TGTGCCAGCAGATTGAGAACAGATGTGCAGTATTTT.

This chain links TRBV6-6 with TRBJ2-1; 7 nucleotides match TRBD1. The CDR3 runs 17 residues. CDR1 is MNHNY, CDR2 SVGAGI, per germline (reference sequence). The J segment lost 2 bases and the V segment lost 0 bases, leaving 7 bases of the junction unmatched. CDR3 in amino acids: CASSYSFKGGTYNEQFF. The CDR3 DNA reads as TGTGCCAGCAGTTACTCCTTTAAAGGGGGCACCTACAATGAGCAGTTCTTC.

The rearrangement uses TRBV11-2 and TRBJ1-6, with 10 bases aligning to TRBD1. Germline CDR1 is SGHAT and CDR2 is FQNNGV. V gave up 5 bases and J gave up 9 bases; unmatched junction bases: 1. The CDR3 extends over 13 amino acids. The CDR3 protein is CASSGDRGSPLHF. For the CDR3, the DNA is TGTGCCAGCAGCGGGGACAGGGGTTCACCCCTCCACTTT.

This chain joins TRBV9 and TRBJ1-1; 9 bases line up with TRBD1. The junction had 5 bases not matched to a gene; V was cut back by 3 bases and J by 2 bases. The CDR3 totals 15 residues. CDR1 SGDLS and CDR2 YYNGEE come from the germline V gene. The CDR3 coding sequence is TGTGCCAGCAGCGACGGGACAGGGCCTAACACTGAAGCTTTCTTT. Translated: CASSDGTGPNTEAFF.

The chain is built from TRBV20-1 and TRBJ2-7; D unclear. CDR3 length equals 14 residues. CDR1 is DFQATT and CDR2 is SNEGSKA in the germline V gene (reference sequence). The V and J ends lost 3 bases and 2 bases respectively, with 14 bases between them. DNA of the CDR3: TGCAGTGCTAGTCAGACACTGCTGCCCTACGAGCAGTACTTC. Protein product: CSASQTLLPYEQYF.

This clonotype was seen repeatedly, ten times or more. The chain couples TRBV29-1 to TRBJ2-5; D might be TRBD1 or TRBD2, each matching 5 bases. Deletions cut 7 bases from V and 3 bases from J, with 12 bases between. The germline CDR1 and CDR2 sequences are SQVTM and ANQGSEA. CDR3 length: 12 residues. Here the CDR3 DNA reads TGCAGCGCCTCGGGGCTTGAAGAGACCCAGTACTTC. Translating gives CSASGLEETQYF.